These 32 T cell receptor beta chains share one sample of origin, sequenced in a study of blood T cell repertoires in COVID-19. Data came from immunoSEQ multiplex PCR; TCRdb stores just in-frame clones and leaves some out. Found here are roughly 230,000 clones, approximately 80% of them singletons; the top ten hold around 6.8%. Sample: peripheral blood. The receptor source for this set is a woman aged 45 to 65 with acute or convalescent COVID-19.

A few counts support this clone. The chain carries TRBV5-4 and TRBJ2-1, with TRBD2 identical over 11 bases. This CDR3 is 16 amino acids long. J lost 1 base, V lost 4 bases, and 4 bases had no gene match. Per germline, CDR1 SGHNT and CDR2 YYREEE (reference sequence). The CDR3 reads CASSTGTSGSYNEQFF. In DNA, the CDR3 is TGTGCCAGCAGCACCGGGACTAGCGGTTCCTACAATGAGCAGTTCTTC. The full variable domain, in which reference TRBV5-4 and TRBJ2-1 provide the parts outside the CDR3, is ETGVTQSPTHLIKTRGQQVTLRCSSQSGHNTVSWYQQALGQGPQFIFQYYREEENGRGNFPPRFSGLQFPNYSSELNVNALELDDSALYLCASSTGTSGSYNEQFFGPGTRLTVL.

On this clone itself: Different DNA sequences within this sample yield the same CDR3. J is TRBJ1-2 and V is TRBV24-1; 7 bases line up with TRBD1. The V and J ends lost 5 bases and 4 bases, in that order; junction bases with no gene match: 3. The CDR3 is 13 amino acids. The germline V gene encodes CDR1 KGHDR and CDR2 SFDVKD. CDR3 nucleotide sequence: TGTGCCACCAGTGCCCGGACAGGCTATGGCTACACCTTC. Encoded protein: CATSARTGYGYTF.

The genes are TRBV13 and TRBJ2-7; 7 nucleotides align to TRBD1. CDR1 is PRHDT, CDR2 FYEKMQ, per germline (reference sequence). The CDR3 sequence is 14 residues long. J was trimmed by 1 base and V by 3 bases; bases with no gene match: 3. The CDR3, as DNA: TGTGCCAGCAGCTTTTTGACAGGGTCCTACGAGCAGTACTTC. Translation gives CASSFLTGSYEQYF.

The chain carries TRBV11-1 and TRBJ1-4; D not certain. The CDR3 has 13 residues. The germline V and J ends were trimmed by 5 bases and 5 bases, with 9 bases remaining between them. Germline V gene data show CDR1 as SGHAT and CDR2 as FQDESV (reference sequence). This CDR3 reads CASSAEENEKLFF. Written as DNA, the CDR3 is TGTGCCAGCAGCGCTGAGGAAAATGAAAAACTGTTTTTT. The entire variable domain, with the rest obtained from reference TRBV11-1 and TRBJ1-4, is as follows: EAEVAQSPRYKITEKSQAVAFWCDPISGHATLYWYRQILGQGPELLVQFQDESVVDDSQLPKDRFSAERLKGVDSTLKIQPAELGDSAMYLCASSAEENEKLFFGSGTQLSVL.

The CDR3 DNA reads as TGTGCCAGCAGCCAAGACCCAGGGGAATACGAGCAGTACTTC. Translation: CASSQDPGEYEQYF. This chain joins TRBV4-2 and TRBJ2-7, with D perhaps TRBD1 (6 bases). Deletions cut 0 bases from V and 4 bases from J, with 10 bases between. The CDR3 extends over 14 amino acids. Germline V lookup: CDR1 LGHNA, CDR2 YNFKEQ.

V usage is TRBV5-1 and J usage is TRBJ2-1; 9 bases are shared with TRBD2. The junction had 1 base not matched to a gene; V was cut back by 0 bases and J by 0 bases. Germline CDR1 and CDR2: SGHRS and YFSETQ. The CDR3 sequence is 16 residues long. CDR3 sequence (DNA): TGCGCCAGCAGCTTGGCTAGCGGGAACTCCTACAATGAGCAGTTCTTC. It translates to CASSLASGNSYNEQFF.

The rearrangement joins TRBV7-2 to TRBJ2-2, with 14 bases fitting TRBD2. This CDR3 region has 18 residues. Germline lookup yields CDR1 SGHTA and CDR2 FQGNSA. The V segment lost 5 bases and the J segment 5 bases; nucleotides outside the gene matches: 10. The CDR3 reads CASSVHPGLAGVTGELFF. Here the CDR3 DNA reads TGTGCCAGCAGCGTTCACCCGGGACTAGCGGGAGTTACCGGGGAGCTGTTTTTT.

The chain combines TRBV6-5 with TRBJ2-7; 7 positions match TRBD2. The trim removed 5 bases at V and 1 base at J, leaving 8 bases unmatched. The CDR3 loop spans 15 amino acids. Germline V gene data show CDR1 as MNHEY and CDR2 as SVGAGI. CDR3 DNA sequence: TGTGCCAGCAGTAGAGGGGCGGGAGTTTCCTACGAGCAGTACTTC. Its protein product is CASSRGAGVSYEQYF.

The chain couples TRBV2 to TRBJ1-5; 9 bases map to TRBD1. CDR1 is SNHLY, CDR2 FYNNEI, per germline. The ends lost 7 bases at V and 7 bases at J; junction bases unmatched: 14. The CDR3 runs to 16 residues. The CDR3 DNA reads TGTGCCAGCACTCGTCCGGGACAGGGACGCTTACAGCCCCAGCATTTT. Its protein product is CASTRPGQGRLQPQHF. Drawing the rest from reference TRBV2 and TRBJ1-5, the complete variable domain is EPEVTQTPSHQVTQMGQEVILRCVPISNHLYFYWYRQILGQKVEFLVSFYNNEISEKSEIFDDQFSVERPDGSNFTLKIRSTKLEDSAMYFCASTRPGQGRLQPQHFGDGTRLSIL.

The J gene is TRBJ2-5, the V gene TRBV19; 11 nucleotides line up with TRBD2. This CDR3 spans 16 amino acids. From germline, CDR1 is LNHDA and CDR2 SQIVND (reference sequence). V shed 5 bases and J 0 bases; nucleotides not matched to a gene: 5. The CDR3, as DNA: TGTGCCAGTAGTGCCACTAGCGGGGGAGACCAAGAGACCCAGTACTTC. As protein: CASSATSGGDQETQYF.

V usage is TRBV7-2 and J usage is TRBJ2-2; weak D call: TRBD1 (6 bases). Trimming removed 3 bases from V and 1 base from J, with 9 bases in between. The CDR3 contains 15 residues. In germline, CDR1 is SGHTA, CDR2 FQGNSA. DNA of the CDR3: TGTGCCAGCAGCTTGGGACACCTGAACACCGGGGAGCTGTTTTTT. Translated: CASSLGHLNTGELFF.

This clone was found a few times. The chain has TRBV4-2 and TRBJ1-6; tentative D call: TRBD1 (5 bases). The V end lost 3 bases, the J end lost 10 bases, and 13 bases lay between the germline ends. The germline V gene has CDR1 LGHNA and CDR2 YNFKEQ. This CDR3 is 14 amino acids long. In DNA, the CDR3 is TGTGCCAGCAGCCATCGCTCCCAGGGCTCACCCCTCCACTTT. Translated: CASSHRSQGSPLHF.

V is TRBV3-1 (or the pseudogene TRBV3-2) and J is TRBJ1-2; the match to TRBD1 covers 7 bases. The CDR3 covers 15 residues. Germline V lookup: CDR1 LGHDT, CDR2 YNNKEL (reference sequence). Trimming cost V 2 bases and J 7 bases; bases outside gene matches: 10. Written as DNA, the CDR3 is TGTGCCAGCAGCCAATTCCTTACAGGGGCCCTTGGCTACACCTTC. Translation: CASSQFLTGALGYTF.

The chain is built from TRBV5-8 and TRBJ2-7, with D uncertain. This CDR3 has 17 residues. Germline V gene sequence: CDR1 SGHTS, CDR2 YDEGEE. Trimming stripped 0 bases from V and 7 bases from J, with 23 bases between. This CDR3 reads CASSLAFGLPGTEEQYF. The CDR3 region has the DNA TGTGCCAGCAGCTTGGCTTTTGGCTTGCCCGGAACGGAGGAGCAGTACTTC.

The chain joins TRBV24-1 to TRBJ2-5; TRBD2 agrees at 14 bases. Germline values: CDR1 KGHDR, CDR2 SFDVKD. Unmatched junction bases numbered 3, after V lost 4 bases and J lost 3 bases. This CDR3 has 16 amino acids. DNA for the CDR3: TGTGCCACCAGTGACGTGGGACTAGCGGGAGAAGAGACCCAGTACTTC. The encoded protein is CATSDVGLAGEETQYF.

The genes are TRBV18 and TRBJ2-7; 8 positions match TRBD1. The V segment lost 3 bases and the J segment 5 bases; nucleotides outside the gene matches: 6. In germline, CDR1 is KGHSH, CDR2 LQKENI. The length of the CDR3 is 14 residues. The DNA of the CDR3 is TGTGCCAGCTCACCCCCGGACAGGGTCGACGAGCAGTACTTC. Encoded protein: CASSPPDRVDEQYF.

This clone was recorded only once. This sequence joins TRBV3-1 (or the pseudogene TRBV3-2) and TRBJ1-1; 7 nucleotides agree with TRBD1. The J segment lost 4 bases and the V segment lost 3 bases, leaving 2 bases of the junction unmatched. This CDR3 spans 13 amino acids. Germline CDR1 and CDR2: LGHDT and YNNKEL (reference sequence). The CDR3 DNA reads TGTGCCAGCAGCCAGGCAGGGGGCACTGAAGCTTTCTTT. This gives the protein CASSQAGGTEAFF.

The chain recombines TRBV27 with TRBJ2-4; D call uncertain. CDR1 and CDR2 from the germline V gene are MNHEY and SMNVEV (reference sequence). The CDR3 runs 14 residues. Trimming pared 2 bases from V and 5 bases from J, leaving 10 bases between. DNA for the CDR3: TGTGCCAGCAGTTTACTTGGTACGGAAAACATTCAGTACTTC. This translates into CASSLLGTENIQYF.

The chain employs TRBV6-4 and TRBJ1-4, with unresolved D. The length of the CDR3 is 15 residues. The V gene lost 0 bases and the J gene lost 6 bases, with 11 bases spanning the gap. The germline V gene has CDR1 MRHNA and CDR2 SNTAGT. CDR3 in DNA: TGTGCCAGCAGTGACTCCGCCGGGATGGATGAAAAACTGTTTTTT. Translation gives CASSDSAGMDEKLFF.

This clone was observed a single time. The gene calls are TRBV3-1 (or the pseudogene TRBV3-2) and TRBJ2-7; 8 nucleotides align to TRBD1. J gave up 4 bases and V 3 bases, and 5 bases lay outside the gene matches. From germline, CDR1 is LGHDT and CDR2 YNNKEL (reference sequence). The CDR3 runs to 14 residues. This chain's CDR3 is CASSQNRGRYEQYF. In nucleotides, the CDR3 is TGTGCCAGCAGCCAGAACAGGGGGAGGTACGAGCAGTACTTC.

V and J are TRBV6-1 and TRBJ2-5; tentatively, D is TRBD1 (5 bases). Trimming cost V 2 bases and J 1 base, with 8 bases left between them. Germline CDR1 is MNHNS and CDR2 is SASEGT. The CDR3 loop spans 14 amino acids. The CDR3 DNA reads TGTGCCAGCAGTGAATTGGGGCCCCAAGAGACCCAGTACTTC. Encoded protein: CASSELGPQETQYF.

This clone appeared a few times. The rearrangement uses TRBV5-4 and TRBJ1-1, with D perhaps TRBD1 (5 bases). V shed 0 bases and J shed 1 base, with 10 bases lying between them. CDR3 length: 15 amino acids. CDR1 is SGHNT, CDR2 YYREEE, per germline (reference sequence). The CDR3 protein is CASSLGGGTNTEAFF. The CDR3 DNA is TGTGCCAGCAGCTTGGGGGGAGGGACGAACACTGAAGCTTTCTTT.

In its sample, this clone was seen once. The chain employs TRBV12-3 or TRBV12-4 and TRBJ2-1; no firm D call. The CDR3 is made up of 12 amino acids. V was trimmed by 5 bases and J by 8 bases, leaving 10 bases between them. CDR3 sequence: CASSPGWHEQFF. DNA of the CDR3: TGTGCCAGCAGTCCCGGGTGGCATGAGCAGTTCTTC.

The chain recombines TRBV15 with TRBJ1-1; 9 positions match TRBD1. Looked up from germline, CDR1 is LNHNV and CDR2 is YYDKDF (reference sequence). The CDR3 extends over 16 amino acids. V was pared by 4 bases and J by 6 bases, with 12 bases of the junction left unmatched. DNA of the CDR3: TGTGCCACCAGCATAGGACAGGGGAACTTTAGGCCTGAAGCTTTCTTT. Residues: CATSIGQGNFRPEAFF.

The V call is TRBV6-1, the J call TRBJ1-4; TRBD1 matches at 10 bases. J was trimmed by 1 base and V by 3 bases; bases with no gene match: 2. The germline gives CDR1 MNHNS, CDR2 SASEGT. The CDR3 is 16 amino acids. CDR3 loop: CASSDRDRGTNEKLFF. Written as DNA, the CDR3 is TGTGCCAGCAGTGACCGGGACAGGGGAACTAATGAAAAACTGTTTTTT.

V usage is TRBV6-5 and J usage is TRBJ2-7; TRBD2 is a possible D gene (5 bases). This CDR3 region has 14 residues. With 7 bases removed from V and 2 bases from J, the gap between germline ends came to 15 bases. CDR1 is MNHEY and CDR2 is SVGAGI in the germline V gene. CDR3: CASTDAGQPYEQYF. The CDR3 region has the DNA TGTGCCAGCACCGACGCGGGCCAACCCTACGAGCAGTACTTC.

DNA for the CDR3: TGTGCCAGCAGCTACCCGGGACAGGGAACCTACGAGCAGTACTTC. This gives the protein CASSYPGQGTYEQYF. The chain has TRBV7-9 and TRBJ2-7, with 9 bases lining up with TRBD1. After removal of 4 bases from V and 2 bases from J, the junction contained 6 bases not matched to a gene. CDR1 and CDR2 (germline): SEHNR, FQNEAQ (reference sequence). The CDR3 has 15 residues.

CDR3 DNA: TGTGCCAGCAGTTACGCGGTCTCGGGAACGGGGGAGCTGTTTTTT. Protein product: CASSYAVSGTGELFF. V and J are TRBV6-2 or TRBV6-3 and TRBJ2-2; possibly TRBD2 for D (5 bases). V was cut by 2 bases and J by 8 bases, with 15 bases left in between. The length of the CDR3 is 15 residues. Looked up from germline, CDR1 is MNHEY and CDR2 is SVGEGT.

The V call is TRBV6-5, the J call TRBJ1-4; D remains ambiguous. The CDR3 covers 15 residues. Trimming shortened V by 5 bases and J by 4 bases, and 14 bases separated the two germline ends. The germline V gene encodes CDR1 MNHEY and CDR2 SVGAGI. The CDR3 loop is CASSTTGSINEKLFF. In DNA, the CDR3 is TGTGCCAGCAGTACCACCGGGAGCATTAATGAAAAACTGTTTTTT.

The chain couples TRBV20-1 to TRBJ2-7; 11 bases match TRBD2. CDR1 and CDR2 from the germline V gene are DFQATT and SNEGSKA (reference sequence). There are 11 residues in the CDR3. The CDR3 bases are TGCAGGGTAGCGGGAGGGCCCGAGCAGTACTTC. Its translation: CRVAGGPEQYF.

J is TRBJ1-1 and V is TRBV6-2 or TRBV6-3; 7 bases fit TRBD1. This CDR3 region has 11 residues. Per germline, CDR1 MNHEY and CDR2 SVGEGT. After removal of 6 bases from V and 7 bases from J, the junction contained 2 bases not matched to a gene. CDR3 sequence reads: CASSWDSEAFF. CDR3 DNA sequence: TGTGCCAGCAGCTGGGACAGTGAAGCTTTCTTT.

The CDR3 DNA sequence: TGTGCCAGCAGCCAAGGAGGGTATATGGAGACCCAGTACTTC. It encodes CASSQGGYMETQYF. V usage is TRBV3-1 (or the pseudogene TRBV3-2) and J usage is TRBJ2-5; maybe TRBD2 (5 bases). Germline CDR1 and CDR2: LGHDT and YNNKEL (reference sequence). The CDR3 totals 14 residues. The germline V and J ends were trimmed by 1 base and 5 bases, with 11 bases remaining between them.